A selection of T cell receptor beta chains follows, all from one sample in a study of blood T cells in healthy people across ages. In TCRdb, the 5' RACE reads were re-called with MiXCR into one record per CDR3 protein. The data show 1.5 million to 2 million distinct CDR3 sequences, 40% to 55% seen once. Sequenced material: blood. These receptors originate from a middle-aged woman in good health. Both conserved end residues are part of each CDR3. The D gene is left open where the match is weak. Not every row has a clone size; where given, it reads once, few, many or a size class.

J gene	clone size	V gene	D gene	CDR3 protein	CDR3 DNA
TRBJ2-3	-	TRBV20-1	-	CSASRKVQDTQYF	TGCAGTGCTAGTCGGAAAGTTCAGGATACGCAGTATTTT
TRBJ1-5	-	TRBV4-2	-	CASSQGDRIGNQPQHF	TGTGCCAGCAGCCAAGGTGACAGGATCGGTAATCAGCCCCAGCATTTT
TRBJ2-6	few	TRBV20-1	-	CSARGYETVTSGANVLTF	TGCAGTGCTAGAGGTTATGAGACAGTCACCTCTGGGGCCAACGTCCTGACTTTC
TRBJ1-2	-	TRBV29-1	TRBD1	CSAISILDRGEYGYTF	TGCAGCGCCATCAGCATTTTGGACAGGGGGGAATATGGCTACACCTTC
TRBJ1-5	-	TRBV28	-	CASSLAGTWKQPQHF	TGTGCCAGCAGTTTAGCGGGGACCTGGAAGCAGCCCCAGCATTTT
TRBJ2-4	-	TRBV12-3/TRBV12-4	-	CASSSTGRGNIQYF	TGTGCCAGCAGTTCGACAGGGAGGGGAAACATTCAGTACTTC
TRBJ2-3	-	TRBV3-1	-	CASSQDLAQDTQYF	TGTGCCAGCAGCCAAGATCTAGCGCAAGATACGCAGTATTTT
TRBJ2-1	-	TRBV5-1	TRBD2	CASRQTSGGARKDNEQFF	TGCGCCAGCAGGCAGACTAGCGGGGGGGCACGTAAGGACAATGAGCAGTTCTTC
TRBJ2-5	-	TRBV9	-	CASSVAGMSQETQYF	TGTGCCAGCAGCGTAGCTGGGATGTCCCAAGAGACCCAGTACTTC
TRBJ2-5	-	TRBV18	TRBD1	CASSPSDRAYTGETQYF	TGTGCCAGCTCACCATCGGACAGGGCCTACACAGGGGAGACCCAGTACTTC
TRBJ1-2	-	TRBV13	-	CASSLRGSADGYTF	TGTGCCAGCAGCCTCAGGGGTTCTGCCGATGGCTACACCTTC
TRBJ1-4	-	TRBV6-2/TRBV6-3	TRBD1	CASSYSTGQGARGKLFF	TGTGCCAGCAGTTACTCGACGGGGCAGGGGGCGCGCGGAAAACTGTTTTTT
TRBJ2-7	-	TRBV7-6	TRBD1	CASSLTRDSEQYF	TGTGCCAGCAGCTTGACCCGGGACAGCGAGCAGTACTTC
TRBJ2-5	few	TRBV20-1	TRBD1	CSASFGTVQETQYF	TGCAGTGCTAGCTTTGGGACAGTCCAAGAGACCCAGTACTTC
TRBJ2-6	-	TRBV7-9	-	CASSLWSVISGANVLTF	TGTGCCAGCAGCTTATGGTCAGTTATCTCTGGGGCCAACGTCCTGACTTTC
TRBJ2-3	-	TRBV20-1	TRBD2	CSARELAKGRTQYF	TGCAGTGCTAGGGAACTAGCGAAGGGACGTACGCAGTATTTT
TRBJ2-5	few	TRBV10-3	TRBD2	CAIQRGTTETQYF	TGTGCCATCCAACGGGGGACTACAGAGACCCAGTACTTC
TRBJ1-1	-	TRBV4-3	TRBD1	CASSQANRGNTEAFF	TGCGCCAGCAGCCAAGCCAACAGGGGGAACACTGAAGCTTTCTTT
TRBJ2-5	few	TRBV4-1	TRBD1	CASSQGTGGIETQYF	TGCGCCAGCAGCCAGGGGACAGGGGGCATAGAGACCCAGTACTTC
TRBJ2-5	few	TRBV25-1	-	CASSEPGPQETQYF	TGTGCCAGCAGTGAACCCGGCCCCCAAGAGACCCAGTACTTC
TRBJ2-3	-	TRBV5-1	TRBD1	CASSYPGQGYTDTQYF	TGCGCCAGCAGCTACCCGGGACAGGGATACACAGATACGCAGTATTTT
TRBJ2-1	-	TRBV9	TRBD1	CAIHGDRAHEQFF	TGTGCCATTCACGGGGACAGGGCCCATGAGCAGTTCTTC
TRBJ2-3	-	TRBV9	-	CASSVRGAADTQYF	TGTGCCAGCAGCGTAAGAGGGGCGGCAGATACGCAGTATTTT
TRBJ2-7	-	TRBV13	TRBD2	CASSLRTSGASYEQYF	TGTGCCAGCAGCCTCCGGACTAGCGGGGCCTCCTACGAGCAGTACTTC
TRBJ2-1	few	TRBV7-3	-	CASSFGQSRYNEQFF	TGTGCCAGCAGCTTCGGACAGAGTAGATACAATGAGCAGTTCTTC
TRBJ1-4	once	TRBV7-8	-	CASSPSPTEKLFF	TGTGCCAGCAGCCCCTCACCTACCGAAAAACTGTTTTTT
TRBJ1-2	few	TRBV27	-	CASSFQQATDFYGYTF	TGTGCCAGCAGTTTTCAACAGGCGACGGATTTTTATGGCTACACCTTC
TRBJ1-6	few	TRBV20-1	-	CSARVGNSPLHF	TGCAGTGCTAGAGTTGGAAATTCACCCCTCCACTTT
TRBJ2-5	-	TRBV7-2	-	CASSLVFSDETQYF	TGTGCCAGCAGCTTGGTATTTTCTGACGAGACCCAGTACTTC
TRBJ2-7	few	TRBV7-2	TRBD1	CASSLADRVSYEQYF	TGTGCCAGCAGCTTAGCGGACAGGGTTTCCTACGAGCAGTACTTC
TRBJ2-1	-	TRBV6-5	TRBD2	CASSYSVLAGNNEQFF	TGTGCCAGCAGTTACTCAGTTTTAGCGGGGAACAATGAGCAGTTCTTC
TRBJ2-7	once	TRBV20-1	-	CSAVGPTREEQYF	TGCAGTGCCGTGGGTCCGACTAGAGAGGAGCAGTACTTC
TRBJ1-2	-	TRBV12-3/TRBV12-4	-	CASSLGRATDSNYGYTF	TGTGCCAGCAGTTTAGGCCGAGCGACAGATTCTAACTATGGCTACACCTTC